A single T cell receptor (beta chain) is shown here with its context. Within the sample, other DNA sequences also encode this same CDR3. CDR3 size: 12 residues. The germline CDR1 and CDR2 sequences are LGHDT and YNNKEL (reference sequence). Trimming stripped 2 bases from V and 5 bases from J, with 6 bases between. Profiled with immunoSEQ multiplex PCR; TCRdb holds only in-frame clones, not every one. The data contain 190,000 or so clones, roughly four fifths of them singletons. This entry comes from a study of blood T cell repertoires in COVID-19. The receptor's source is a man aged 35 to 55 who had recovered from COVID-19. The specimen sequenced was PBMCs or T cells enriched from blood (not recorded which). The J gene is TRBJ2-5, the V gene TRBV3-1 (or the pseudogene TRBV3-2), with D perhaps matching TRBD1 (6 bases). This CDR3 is CASSQRGETQYF. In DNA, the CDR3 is TGTGCCAGCAGCCAAAGGGGGGAGACCCAGTACTTC.